This T cell receptor (beta chain) was obtained from a study of blood T cell repertoires in COVID-19. Study-level information: PBMCs, B-cell-depleted T cells, or T cells provided the cDNA or gDNA that made up the material.

The V gene end was trimmed by 4 bases and the J gene end by 2 bases; junction bases not matched to a gene: 8. The CDR3 sequence is 16 residues long. Germline V gene sequence: CDR1 SGHRS, CDR2 YFSETQ. Only in-frame clones appear in the TCRdb table, and some are missing; sequencing was by immunoSEQ multiplex PCR. The sample lists about 250,000 clones, around nine tenths occurring once. The origin of this receptor is a young woman who had recovered from COVID-19. The chain uses TRBV5-1 and TRBJ2-1, with 8 nucleotides matching TRBD2. The source material was PBMCs or T cells enriched from blood (not recorded which). The CDR3 DNA is TGCGCCAGCAGCCGAATAAGCGGGGGAACCTACAATGAGCAGTTCTTC. Protein: CASSRISGGTYNEQFF. The full variable domain, in which reference TRBV5-1 and TRBJ2-1 provide the parts outside the CDR3, is KAGVTQTPRYLIKTRGQQVTLSCSPISGHRSVSWYQQTPGQGLQFLFEYFSETQRNKGNFPGRFSGRQFSNSRSEMNVSTLELGDSALYLCASSRISGGTYNEQFFGPGTRLTVL.